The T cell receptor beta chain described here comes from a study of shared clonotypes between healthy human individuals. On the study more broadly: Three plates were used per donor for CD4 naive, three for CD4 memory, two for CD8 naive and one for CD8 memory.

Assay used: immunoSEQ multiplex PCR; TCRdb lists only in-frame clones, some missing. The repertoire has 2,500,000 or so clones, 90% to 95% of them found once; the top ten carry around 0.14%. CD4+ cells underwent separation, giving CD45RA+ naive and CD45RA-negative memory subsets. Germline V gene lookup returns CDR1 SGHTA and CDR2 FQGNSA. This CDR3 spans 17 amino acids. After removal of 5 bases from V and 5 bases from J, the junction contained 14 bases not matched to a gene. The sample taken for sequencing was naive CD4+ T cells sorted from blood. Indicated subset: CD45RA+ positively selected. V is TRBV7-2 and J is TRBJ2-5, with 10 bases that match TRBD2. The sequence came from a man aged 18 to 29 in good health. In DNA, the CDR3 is TGTGCCAGCAGCCCCCCCGGGCGAGCGGGAGGGCTGGAGACCCAGTACTTC. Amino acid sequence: CASSPPGRAGGLETQYF.